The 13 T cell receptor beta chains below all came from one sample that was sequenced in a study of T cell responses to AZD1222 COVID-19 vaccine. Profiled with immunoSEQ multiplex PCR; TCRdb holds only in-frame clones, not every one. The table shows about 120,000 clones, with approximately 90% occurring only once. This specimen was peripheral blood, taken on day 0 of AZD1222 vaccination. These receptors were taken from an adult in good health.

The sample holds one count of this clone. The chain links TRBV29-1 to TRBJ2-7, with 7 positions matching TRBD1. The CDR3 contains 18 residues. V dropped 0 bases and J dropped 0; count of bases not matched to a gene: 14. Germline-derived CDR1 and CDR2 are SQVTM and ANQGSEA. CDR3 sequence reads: CSVEDRPRGIGSSYEQYF. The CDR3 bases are TGCAGCGTTGAAGACCGGCCCAGGGGGATTGGGAGCTCCTACGAGCAGTACTTC.

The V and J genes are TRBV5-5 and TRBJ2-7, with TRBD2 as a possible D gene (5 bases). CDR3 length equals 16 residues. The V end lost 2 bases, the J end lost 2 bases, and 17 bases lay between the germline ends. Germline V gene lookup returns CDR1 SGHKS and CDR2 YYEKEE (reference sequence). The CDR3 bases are TGTGCCAGCAGCTTTGGACTTGCCTACGATACCTACGAGCAGTACTTC. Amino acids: CASSFGLAYDTYEQYF.

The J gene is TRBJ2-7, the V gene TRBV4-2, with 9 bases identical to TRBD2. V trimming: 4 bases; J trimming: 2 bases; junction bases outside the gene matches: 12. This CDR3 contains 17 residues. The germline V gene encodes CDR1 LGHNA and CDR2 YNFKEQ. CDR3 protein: CASSPQGGAGGAYEQYF. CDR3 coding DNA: TGTGCCAGCAGCCCCCAGGGGGGCGCGGGAGGGGCCTACGAGCAGTACTTC.

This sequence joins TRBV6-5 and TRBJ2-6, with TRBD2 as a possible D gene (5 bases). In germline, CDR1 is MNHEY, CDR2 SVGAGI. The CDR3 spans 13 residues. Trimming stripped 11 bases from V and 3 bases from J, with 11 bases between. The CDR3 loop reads CAARGGGANVLTF. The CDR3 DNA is TGTGCCGCCCGTGGAGGTGGGGCCAACGTCCTGACTTTC.

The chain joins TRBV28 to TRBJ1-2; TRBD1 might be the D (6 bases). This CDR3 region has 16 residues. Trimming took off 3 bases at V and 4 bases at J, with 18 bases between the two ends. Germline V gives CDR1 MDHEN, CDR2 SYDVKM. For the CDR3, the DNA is TGTGCCAGCAGTTTCCGGACAGACAACCTTCCCTATGGCTACACCTTC. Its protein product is CASSFRTDNLPYGYTF.

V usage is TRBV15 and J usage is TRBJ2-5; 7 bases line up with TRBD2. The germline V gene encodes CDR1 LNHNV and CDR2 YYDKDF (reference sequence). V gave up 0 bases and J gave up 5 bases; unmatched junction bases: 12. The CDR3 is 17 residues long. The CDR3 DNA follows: TGTGCCACCAGCAGAGAGCGGGGAGGGCCCGGGAGGGAGACCCAGTACTTC. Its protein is CATSRERGGPGRETQYF.

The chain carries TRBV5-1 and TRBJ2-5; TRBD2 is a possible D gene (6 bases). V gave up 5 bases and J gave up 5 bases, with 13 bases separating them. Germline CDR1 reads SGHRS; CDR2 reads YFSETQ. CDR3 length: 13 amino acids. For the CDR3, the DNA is TGCGCCAGCAGGATGCAGGAGGGGGAGACCCAGTACTTC. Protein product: CASRMQEGETQYF.

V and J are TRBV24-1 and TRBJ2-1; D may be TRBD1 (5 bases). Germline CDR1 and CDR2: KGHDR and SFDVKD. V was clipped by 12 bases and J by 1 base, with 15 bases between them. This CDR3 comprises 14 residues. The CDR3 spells CAPPTKGSYNEQFF. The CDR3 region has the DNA TGTGCCCCTCCGACGAAGGGGTCCTACAATGAGCAGTTCTTC.

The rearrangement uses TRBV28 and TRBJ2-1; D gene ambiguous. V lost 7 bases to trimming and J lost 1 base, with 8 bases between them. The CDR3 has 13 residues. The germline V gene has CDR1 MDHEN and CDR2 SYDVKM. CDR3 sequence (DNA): TGTGCCAGCACCTCGCGGTCCTACAATGAGCAGTTCTTC. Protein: CASTSRSYNEQFF. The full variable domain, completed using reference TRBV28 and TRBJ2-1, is DVKVTQSSRYLVKRTGEKVFLECVQDMDHENMFWYRQDPGLGLRLIYFSYDVKMKEKGDIPEGYSVSREKKERFSLILESASTNQTSMYLCASTSRSYNEQFFGPGTRLTVL.

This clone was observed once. The CDR3 DNA is TGTGCCAGCAGCAAACCCCAAAATAGCGGGAGATATAACTACGAGCAGTACTTC. Translation: CASSKPQNSGRYNYEQYF. The rearrangement links TRBV21-1 to TRBJ2-7; the tabulated D call, TRBD2, remains unverified against the DNA. TRBV21-1 is described as a pseudogene. CDR3 size: 18 residues.

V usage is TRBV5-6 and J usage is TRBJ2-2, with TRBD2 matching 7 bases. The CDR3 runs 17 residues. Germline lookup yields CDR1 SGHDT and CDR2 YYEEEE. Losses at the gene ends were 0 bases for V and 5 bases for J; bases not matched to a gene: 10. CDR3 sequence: CASSLARRERRTGELFF. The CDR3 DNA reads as TGTGCCAGCAGCTTGGCTCGGCGGGAGCGAAGGACCGGGGAGCTGTTTTTT.

In DNA, the CDR3 is TGTGCCACTCAAGAACGGGGGGATTTCACTGAAGCTTTCTTT. Its protein product is CATQERGDFTEAFF. This rearrangement joins TRBV10-3 to TRBJ1-1, with D maybe TRBD1 (5 bases). Per the germline V gene, CDR1 is ENHRY and CDR2 is SYGVKD. The CDR3 covers 14 residues. V was trimmed by 10 bases and J by 4 bases, leaving 19 bases between them.

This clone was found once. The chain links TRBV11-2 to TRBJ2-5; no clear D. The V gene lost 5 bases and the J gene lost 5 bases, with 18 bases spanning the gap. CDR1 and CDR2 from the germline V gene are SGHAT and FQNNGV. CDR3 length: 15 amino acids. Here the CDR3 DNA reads TGTGCCAGCAGCCCAAGGGCAGGAGATGGGGAGACCCAGTACTTC. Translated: CASSPRAGDGETQYF.